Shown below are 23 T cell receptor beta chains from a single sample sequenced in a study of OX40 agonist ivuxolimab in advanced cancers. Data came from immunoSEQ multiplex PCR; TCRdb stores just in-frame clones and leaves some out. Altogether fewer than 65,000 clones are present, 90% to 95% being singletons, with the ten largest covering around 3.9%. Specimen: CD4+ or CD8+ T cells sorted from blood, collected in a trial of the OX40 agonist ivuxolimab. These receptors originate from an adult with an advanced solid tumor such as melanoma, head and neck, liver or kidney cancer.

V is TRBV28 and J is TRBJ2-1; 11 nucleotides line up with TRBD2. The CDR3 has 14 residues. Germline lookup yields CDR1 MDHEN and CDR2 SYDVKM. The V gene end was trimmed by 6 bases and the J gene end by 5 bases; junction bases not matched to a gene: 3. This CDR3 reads CASSRLAGNNEQFF. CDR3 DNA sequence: TGTGCCAGCAGCCGACTAGCGGGAAACAATGAGCAGTTCTTC.

This chain's CDR3 is CAWGLAGAYEQYF. The CDR3 bases are TGTGCCTGGGGGCTAGCGGGAGCCTACGAGCAGTACTTC. The rearrangement links TRBV30 to TRBJ2-7, with 10 bases that match TRBD2. The CDR3 sequence is 13 residues long. Germline V gene lookup returns CDR1 GTSNPN and CDR2 SVGIG (reference sequence). V shed 5 bases, J shed 2 bases, and the junction held 3 bases outside the gene matches.

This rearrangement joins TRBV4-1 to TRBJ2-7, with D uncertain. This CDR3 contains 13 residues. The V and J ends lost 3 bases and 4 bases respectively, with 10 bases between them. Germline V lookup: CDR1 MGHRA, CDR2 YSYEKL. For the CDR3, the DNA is TGCGCCAGCAGCCACCTACAGCCATACGAGCAGTACGTC. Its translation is CASSHLQPYEQYV.

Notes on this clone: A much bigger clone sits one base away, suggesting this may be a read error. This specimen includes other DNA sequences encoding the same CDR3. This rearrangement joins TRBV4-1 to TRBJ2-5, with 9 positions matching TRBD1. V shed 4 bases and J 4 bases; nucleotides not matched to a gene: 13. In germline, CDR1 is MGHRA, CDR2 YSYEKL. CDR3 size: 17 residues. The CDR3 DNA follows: TGCGCCAGCAGCCGCATAGGTGGGACAGGGTTAATAGAGACCCAGTACTTC. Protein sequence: CASSRIGGTGLIETQYF.

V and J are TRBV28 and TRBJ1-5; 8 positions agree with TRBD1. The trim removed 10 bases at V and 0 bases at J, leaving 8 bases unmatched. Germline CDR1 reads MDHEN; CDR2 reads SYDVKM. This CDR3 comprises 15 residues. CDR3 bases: TGTGCCACACGGACAGGGAAGCATAGCAATCAGCCCCAGCATTTT. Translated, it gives CATRTGKHSNQPQHF.

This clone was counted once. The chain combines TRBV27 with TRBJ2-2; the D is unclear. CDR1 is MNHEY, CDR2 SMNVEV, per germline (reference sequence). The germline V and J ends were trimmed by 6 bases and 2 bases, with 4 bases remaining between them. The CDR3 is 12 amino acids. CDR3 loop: CASRINTGELFF. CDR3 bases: TGTGCCAGCAGAATAAACACCGGGGAGCTGTTTTTT.

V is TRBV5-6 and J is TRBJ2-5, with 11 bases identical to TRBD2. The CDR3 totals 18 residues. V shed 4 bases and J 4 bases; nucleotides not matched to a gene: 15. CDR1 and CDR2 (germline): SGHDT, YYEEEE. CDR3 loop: CASSAQLAGGPPAETQYF. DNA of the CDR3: TGTGCCAGCAGCGCCCAATTAGCGGGGGGGCCTCCGGCAGAGACCCAGTACTTC.

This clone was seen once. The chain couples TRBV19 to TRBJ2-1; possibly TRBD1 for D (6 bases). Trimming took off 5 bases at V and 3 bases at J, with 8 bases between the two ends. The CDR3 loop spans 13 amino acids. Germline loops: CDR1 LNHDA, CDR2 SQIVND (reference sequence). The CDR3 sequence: CASSPDSYNEQFF. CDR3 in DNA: TGTGCCAGTAGTCCGGACAGCTACAATGAGCAGTTCTTC.

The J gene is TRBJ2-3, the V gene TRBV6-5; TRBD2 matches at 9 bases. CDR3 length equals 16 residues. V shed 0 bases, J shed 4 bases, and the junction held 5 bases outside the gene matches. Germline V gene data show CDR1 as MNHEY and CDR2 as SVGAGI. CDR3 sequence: CASSYSGLAFPDTQYF. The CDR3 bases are TGTGCCAGCAGTTACTCGGGACTAGCTTTCCCAGATACGCAGTATTTT.

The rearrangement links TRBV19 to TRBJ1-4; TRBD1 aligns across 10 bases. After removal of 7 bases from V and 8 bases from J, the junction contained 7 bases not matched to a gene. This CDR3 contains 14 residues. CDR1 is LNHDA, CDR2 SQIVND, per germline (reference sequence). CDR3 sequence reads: CASKRGTGDEKLFF. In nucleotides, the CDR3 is TGTGCCAGTAAAAGAGGGACAGGGGACGAAAAACTGTTTTTT.

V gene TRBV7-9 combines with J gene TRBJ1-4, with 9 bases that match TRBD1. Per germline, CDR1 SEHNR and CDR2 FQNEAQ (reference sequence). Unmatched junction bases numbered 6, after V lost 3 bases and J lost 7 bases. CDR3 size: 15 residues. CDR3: CASSLTGTGTEKLFF. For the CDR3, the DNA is TGTGCCAGCAGCTTGACCGGGACAGGGACTGAAAAACTGTTTTTT.

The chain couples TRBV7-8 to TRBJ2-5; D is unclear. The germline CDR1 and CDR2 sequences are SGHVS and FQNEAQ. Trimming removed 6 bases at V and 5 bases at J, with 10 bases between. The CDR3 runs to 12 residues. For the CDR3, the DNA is TGTGCCAGCAGACAACCCTGGGAGACCCAGTACTTC. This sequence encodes CASRQPWETQYF.

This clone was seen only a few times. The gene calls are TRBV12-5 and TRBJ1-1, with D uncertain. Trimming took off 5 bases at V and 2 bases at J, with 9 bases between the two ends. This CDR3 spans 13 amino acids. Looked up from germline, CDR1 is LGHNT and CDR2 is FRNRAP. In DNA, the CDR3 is TGTGCTAGTGGTGACGGCTTAAACACTGAAGCTTTCTTT. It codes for CASGDGLNTEAFF. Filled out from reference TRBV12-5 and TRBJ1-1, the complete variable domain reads DARVTQTPRHKVTEMGQEVTMRCQPILGHNTVFWYRQTMMQGLELLAYFRNRAPLDDSGMPKDRFSAEMPDATLATLKIQPSEPRDSAVYFCASGDGLNTEAFFGQGTRLTVV.

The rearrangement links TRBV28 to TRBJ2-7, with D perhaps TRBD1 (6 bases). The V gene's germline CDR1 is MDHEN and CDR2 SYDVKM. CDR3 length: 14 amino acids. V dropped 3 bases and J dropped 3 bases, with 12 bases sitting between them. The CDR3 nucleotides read TGTGCCAGCAGTTTCCCAGGCAGGGGCTACGAGCAGTACTTC. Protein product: CASSFPGRGYEQYF.

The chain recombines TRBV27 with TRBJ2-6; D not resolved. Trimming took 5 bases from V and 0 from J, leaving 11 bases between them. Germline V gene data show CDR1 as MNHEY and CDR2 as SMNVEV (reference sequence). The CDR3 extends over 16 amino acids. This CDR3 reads CASSPLGTSGANVLTF. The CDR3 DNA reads TGTGCCAGCAGTCCCCTCGGAACCTCTGGGGCCAACGTCCTGACTTTC.

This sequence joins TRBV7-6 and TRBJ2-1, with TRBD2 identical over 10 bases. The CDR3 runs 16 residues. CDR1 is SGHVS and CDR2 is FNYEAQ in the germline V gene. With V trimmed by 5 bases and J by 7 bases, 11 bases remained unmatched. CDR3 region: CASSGESGRAGNEQFF. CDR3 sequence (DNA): TGTGCCAGCAGCGGGGAAAGCGGGAGGGCCGGGAATGAGCAGTTCTTC.

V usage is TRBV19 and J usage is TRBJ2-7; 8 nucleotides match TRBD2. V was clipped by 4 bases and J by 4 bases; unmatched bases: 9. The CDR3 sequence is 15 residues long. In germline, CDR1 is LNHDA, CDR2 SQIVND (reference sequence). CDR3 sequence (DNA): TGTGCCAGTAGTAACGCCGGGGGGGGCCGATACGAGCAGTACTTC. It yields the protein CASSNAGGGRYEQYF.

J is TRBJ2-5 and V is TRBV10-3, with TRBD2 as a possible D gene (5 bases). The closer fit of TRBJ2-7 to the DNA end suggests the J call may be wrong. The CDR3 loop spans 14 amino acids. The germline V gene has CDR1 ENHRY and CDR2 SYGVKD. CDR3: CAISGLSGIYEQYF. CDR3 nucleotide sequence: TGTGCCATCAGTGGACTGTCCGGGATCTACGAGCAGTACTTC.

CDR3 DNA: TGTGCCAGCAGTTTAGACGGCTACGAGCAGTACTTC. Amino acid sequence: CASSLDGYEQYF. The chain is built from TRBV27 and TRBJ2-7, with D unresolved. This CDR3 spans 12 amino acids. Deletions cut 2 bases from V and 3 bases from J, with 5 bases between. Germline lookup yields CDR1 MNHEY and CDR2 SMNVEV (reference sequence).

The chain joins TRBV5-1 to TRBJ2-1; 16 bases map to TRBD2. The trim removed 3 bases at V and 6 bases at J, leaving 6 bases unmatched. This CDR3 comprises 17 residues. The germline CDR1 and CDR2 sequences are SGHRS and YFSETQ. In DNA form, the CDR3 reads TGCGCCAGCAGCTCGGGACTAGCGGGAGGGATAGCCAATGAGCAGTTCTTC. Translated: CASSSGLAGGIANEQFF. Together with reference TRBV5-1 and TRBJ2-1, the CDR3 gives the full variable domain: KAGVTQTPRYLIKTRGQQVTLSCSPISGHRSVSWYQQTPGQGLQFLFEYFSETQRNKGNFPGRFSGRQFSNSRSEMNVSTLELGDSALYLCASSSGLAGGIANEQFFGPGTRLTVL.

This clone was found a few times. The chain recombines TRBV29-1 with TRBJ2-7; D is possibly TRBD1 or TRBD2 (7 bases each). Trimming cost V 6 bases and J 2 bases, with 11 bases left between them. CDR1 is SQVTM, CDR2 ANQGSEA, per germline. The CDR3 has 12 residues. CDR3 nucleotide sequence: TGCAGCGTGGGAGGGGGCCCCTACGAGCAGTACTTC. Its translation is CSVGGGPYEQYF.

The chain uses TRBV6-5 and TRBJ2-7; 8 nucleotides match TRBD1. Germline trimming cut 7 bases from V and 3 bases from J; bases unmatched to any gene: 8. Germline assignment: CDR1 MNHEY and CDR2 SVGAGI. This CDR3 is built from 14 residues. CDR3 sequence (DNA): TGTGCCAGCAAAAGACAGGGGCCCTACTACGAGCAGTACTTC. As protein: CASKRQGPYYEQYF.

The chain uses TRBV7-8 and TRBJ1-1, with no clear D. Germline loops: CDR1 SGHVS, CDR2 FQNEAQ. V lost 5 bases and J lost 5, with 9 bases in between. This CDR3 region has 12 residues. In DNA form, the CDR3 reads TGTGCCAGCAGCCTGGTGGATACTGAAGCTTTCTTT. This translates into CASSLVDTEAFF.